The clone carrying this TCR beta chain appeared a few times. What it binds is unknown. Here immunoSEQ multiplex PCR was the method, and the copy in TCRdb shows in-frame clones only, minus some. This sample carries just under 30,000 clones, about 80% of them seen once, and the ten largest clones take 15% to 20%. In germline, CDR1 is SGHTS, CDR2 YDEGEE. Trimming at V came to 4 bases and at J to 5 bases, leaving 4 bases not matched to a gene. The CDR3 is made up of 13 amino acids. The data were taken from a study of CD4 T cells in relation to SARS-CoV-2 and coronaviruses. CD4+ T cells from unexposed donors were obtained before the COVID-19 pandemic (2011-2018). The cells were cultured for about 10 days before CD4+ T cells were isolated.

This sequence was found in a human donor in good health. This chain joins TRBV5-8 and TRBJ1-2, with 8 bases matching TRBD1. The sequencing sample was made of CD4+ T cells from PBMCs, cultured in vitro. The CDR3 reads CASSRTGSYGYTF. The CDR3 coding sequence is TGTGCCAGCAGCAGGACAGGGTCTTATGGCTACACCTTC. The whole variable domain, remainder taken from reference TRBV5-8 and TRBJ1-2, is EAGVTQSPTHLIKTRGQQATLRCSPISGHTSVYWYQQALGLGLQFLLWYDEGEERNRGNFPPRFSGRQFPNYSSELNVNALELEDSALYLCASSRTGSYGYTFGSGTRLTVV.